This TCR beta chain was recovered during a study of CD8 T cells in Susac syndrome. With random hexamers, reverse transcription was performed on about 0.5 to 1 ug of RNA. TCRdb called the immunoSEQ multiplex PCR reads again in MiXCR, with one record for every CDR3 protein. The repertoire holds approximately 170,000 distinct CDR3 sequences, with roughly 94% as singletons. From germline, CDR1 is SGHRS and CDR2 YFSETQ. CDR3 size: 17 residues. V trimming: 1 base; J trimming: 1 base; junction bases outside the gene matches: 9. The receptor was derived from a human donor in good health. The sample comprised CD4+ T cells from PBMCs. This rearrangement joins TRBV5-1 to TRBJ2-7, with 9 bases identical to TRBD1. The CDR3 loop is CASSLLTGGLSSYEQYF. The CDR3 nucleotides read TGCGCCAGCAGCTTGTTGACAGGGGGTTTATCTTCCTACGAGCAGTACTTC.